One sample yielded the 7 T cell receptor beta chains listed below, sequenced in a study of cytomegalovirus exposure and HLA in healthy donors. Researchers ran the PCR with 60 Vbeta and 13 Jbeta primers. Data came from immunoSEQ multiplex PCR; TCRdb stores just in-frame clones and leaves some out. Among 170,000 or so clones listed, around 81% were seen once. Sequenced: PBMCs. The origin of the receptors is a woman aged 25 to 39 in good health and CMV-seronegative.

The CDR3 DNA follows: TGTGCCAGCAGCTCCGAGGCCCCAATGGAGCAGTACTTC. It translates to CASSSEAPMEQYF. V usage is TRBV7-9 and J usage is TRBJ2-7; D is ambiguous. This CDR3 region has 13 residues. The germline CDR1 and CDR2 sequences are SEHNR and FQNEAQ (reference sequence). Trimming removed 4 bases from V and 7 bases from J, with 14 bases in between.

The V and J genes are TRBV9 and TRBJ1-3, with a weak D call TRBD1 (5 bases). CDR3 length equals 15 residues. The V end lost 0 bases, the J end lost 4 bases, and 11 bases lay between the germline ends. Germline V gene sequence: CDR1 SGDLS, CDR2 YYNGEE. The CDR3: CASSVDGGGGNTIYF. CDR3 bases: TGTGCCAGCAGCGTAGACGGGGGTGGCGGAAACACCATATATTTT.

The chain combines TRBV28 with TRBJ2-7; TRBD1 matches at 11 bases. Looked up from germline, CDR1 is MDHEN and CDR2 is SYDVKM. This CDR3 is 15 amino acids long. Trimming cost V 5 bases and J 5 bases; bases outside gene matches: 8. The DNA of the CDR3 is TGTGCCAGCAGTCTCTCCGGGACAGGGGGAAACGAGCAGTACTTC. Protein sequence: CASSLSGTGGNEQYF.

The chain carries TRBV6-6 and TRBJ1-4; 9 bases align to TRBD1. CDR3 length: 15 residues. With 6 bases clipped from V and 5 bases from J, the junction kept 7 bases outside the gene matches. Germline V gene data show CDR1 as MNHNY and CDR2 as SVGAGI (reference sequence). The CDR3 coding sequence is TGTGCCAGCAGACGAACCGGGACAGGGAATGAAAAACTGTTTTTT. This encodes CASRRTGTGNEKLFF.

In regard to this clone: The junction departs from germline at one end; a sequencing error may be responsible. The V call is TRBV7-7, the J call TRBJ2-1; 11 bases match TRBD2. The CDR3 runs 15 residues. The germline CDR1 and CDR2 sequences are SSHAT and FNYEAQ (reference sequence). The CDR3 sequence: CASSTGTSGNNEQFF. CDR3 nucleotides: TGTGCTAGCAGTACCGGGACTAGCGGCAACAATGAGCAGTTCTTC.

This clone was seen just once. The chain uses TRBV7-2 and TRBJ2-5; 9 positions match TRBD2. V was clipped by 1 base and J by 5 bases; unmatched bases: 5. Germline CDR1 is SGHTA and CDR2 is FQGNSA. The CDR3 is 15 residues long. CDR3: CASSLVAGGRETQYF. CDR3 DNA: TGTGCCAGCAGCTTAGTGGCGGGAGGGCGGGAGACCCAGTACTTC.

V usage is TRBV5-6 and J usage is TRBJ1-4; 7 bases are a match to TRBD1. CDR1 is SGHDT and CDR2 is YYEEEE in the germline V gene. The CDR3 is 15 amino acids. V shed 6 bases, J shed 5 bases, and the junction held 10 bases outside the gene matches. The DNA for the CDR3 is TGTGCCAGCACCGATACAGGGGCGATCAATGAAAAACTGTTTTTT. Residues: CASTDTGAINEKLFF. Together with reference TRBV5-6 and TRBJ1-4, the CDR3 gives the full variable domain: DAGVTQSPTHLIKTRGQQVTLRCSPKSGHDTVSWYQQALGQGPQFIFQYYEEEERQRGNFPDRFSGHQFPNYSSELNVNALLLGDSALYLCASTDTGAINEKLFFGSGTQLSVL.